The T cell receptor beta chain described here comes from a study of T cell repertoires in cytomegalovirus infection. Overall study context: Based on public TCR beta signatures, there were indications of CMV infection and of a matching HLA type.

Trimming removed 3 bases at V and 6 bases at J, with 11 bases between. Germline loops: CDR1 SGHTA, CDR2 FQGNSA. This CDR3 contains 14 residues. From the reads, TCRdb called clonotypes with MiXCR, one entry per CDR3 protein. The profile covers a few hundred thousand distinct CDR3 sequences, with roughly a sixth appearing a single time and around 12% taken by the ten largest. Findings and caveats of the study: Accumulated public TCR beta family frequency recognized individuals carrying CMV together with the relevant HLA. HLA-C-restricted TCR beta clonotypes specific for CMV led the ex vivo response.

This clonotype was seen at least ten times. Its antigen remains unknown. The clonotype was recovered from a human donor in good health (CMV status not recorded). Some clones in this sample may be carry-over from other donors' samples. The specimen sequenced was PBMCs. The V gene is TRBV7-2, the J gene TRBJ2-2; D perhaps matches TRBD1 (5 bases). The DNA of the CDR3 is TGTGCCAGCAGCTTCCCCCAGGGTGCCGGGGAGCTGTTTTTT. Amino acid sequence: CASSFPQGAGELFF.